These 22 T cell receptor beta chains share one sample of origin, sequenced in a study of regulatory T cells in long-lasting Graves disease. In building TCR beta libraries, iRepertoire HTBI primers were used together with Arm-PCR of CDR3 regions. TCRdb re-called the multiplex PCR reads with MiXCR, one entry per CDR3 protein. The sample lists around 470,000 distinct CDR3 sequences; 12% to 15% were seen once. The time point was: newly diagnosed GD, antithyroid drugs for less than 3 months. RNA from PBMCs was the source of the TCR library. These data were also reused for a study on T cells in Graves' hyperthyroidism and ophthalmopathy.

Material: peripheral blood mononuclear cells (PBMCs), obtained at new diagnosis, from a patient treated with antithyroid drugs. The source is a woman in her forties or fifties with Graves disease.

This clonotype was recorded at least ten times. The V call is TRBV28, the J call TRBJ1-3, with D hard to call. CDR1 and CDR2 from the germline V gene are MDHEN and SYDVKM. Trimming pared 5 bases from V and 3 bases from J, leaving 14 bases between. This CDR3 is 15 amino acids long. CDR3 DNA sequence: TGTGCCAGCAGTGATCCCCGTTTTGATGGAAACACCATATATTTT. Protein sequence: CASSDPRFDGNTIYF.

The chain recombines TRBV4-1 with TRBJ1-1; TRBD1 matches at 7 bases. Germline V gene data show CDR1 as MGHRA and CDR2 as YSYEKL. The V gene end was trimmed by 3 bases and the J gene end by 0 bases; junction bases not matched to a gene: 7. This CDR3 contains 16 residues. The chain's CDR3 is CASSHRTTGLNTEAFF. In DNA form, the CDR3 reads TGCGCCAGCAGCCACCGAACGACAGGGCTGAACACTGAAGCTTTCTTT.

This clonotype was detected ten times or more. The J gene is TRBJ2-1, the V gene TRBV7-8, with 10 bases that match TRBD1. CDR1 and CDR2 from the germline V gene are SGHVS and FQNEAQ. The CDR3 consists of 17 residues. V trimming: 6 bases; J trimming: 5 bases; junction bases outside the gene matches: 13. The CDR3 protein is CASRSRPGQGKHNEQFF. CDR3 DNA sequence: TGTGCCAGCAGAAGTCGACCGGGACAGGGGAAACACAATGAGCAGTTCTTC.

This clonotype has just a few counts. The rearrangement links TRBV7-9 to TRBJ2-1; 12 bases fit TRBD2. V shed 5 bases and J 15 bases; nucleotides not matched to a gene: 8. From germline, CDR1 is SEHNR and CDR2 FQNEAQ (reference sequence). The CDR3 covers 13 residues. The CDR3, as DNA: TGTGCCAGCAGCCCTCTAGCGGGAGGGCCCGGGTTCTTC. Protein product: CASSPLAGGPGFF.

This clonotype was seen at least ten times. This chain uses TRBV19 with TRBJ2-7, with 7 bases matching TRBD2. The CDR3 sequence is 13 residues long. V lost 8 bases to trimming and J lost 3 bases; unmatched junction nucleotides: 7. The germline V gene encodes CDR1 LNHDA and CDR2 SQIVND (reference sequence). The CDR3 DNA reads as TGTGCCAGTGCAAGGGACTATTACTACGAGCAGTACTTC. This gives the protein CASARDYYYEQYF.

The chain carries TRBV4-1 and TRBJ2-1; 11 bases are a match to TRBD1. This CDR3 has 20 residues. The V and J ends lost 5 bases and 0 bases, in that order; junction bases with no gene match: 15. The V gene's germline CDR1 is MGHRA and CDR2 YSYEKL. The CDR3 nucleotides read TGCGCCAGCAGCTACAAACCGGGACAGGGGGATCCTCGCTCCTACAATGAGCAGTTCTTC. Translated: CASSYKPGQGDPRSYNEQFF.

This clonotype was seen ten or more times. This chain joins TRBV2 and TRBJ2-7, with no clear D. This CDR3 has 14 amino acids. V dropped 1 base and J dropped 3 bases, with 10 bases sitting between them. Germline V gene lookup returns CDR1 SNHLY and CDR2 FYNNEI. The CDR3, as DNA: TGTGCCAGCAGTGAAGGCGGTCGCTACTACGAGCAGTACTTC. Translation gives CASSEGGRYYEQYF.

A word on this clonotype: This may be a read error, as it is one base from a much larger clone. For the CDR3, the DNA is TGTGCCTGGAGTCTACGTTGGACTAGCGGGAGAAATGAGCAGTTCTTC. It specifies CAWSLRWTSGRNEQFF. This rearrangement joins TRBV30 to TRBJ2-1; 13 bases fit TRBD2. Germline assignment: CDR1 GTSNPN and CDR2 SVGIG (reference sequence). The CDR3 has 16 residues. After removal of 2 bases from V and 7 bases from J, the junction contained 8 bases not matched to a gene.

This clonotype was observed once. This may stem from a read error, because a much larger clone lies one nucleotide away. The rearrangement joins TRBV28 to TRBJ1-4; TRBD1 matches at 9 bases. There are 16 residues in the CDR3. Germline CDR1 is MDHEN and CDR2 is SYDVKM. The CDR3 spells CASSFIGQGSNGKLFF. The CDR3 region has the DNA TGTGCCAGCAGTTTCATCGGACAGGGGTCTAATGGAAAACTGTTTTTT.

In this sample, this clonotype turned up a few times. The genes are TRBV6-2 or TRBV6-3 and TRBJ2-1, with 13 bases aligning to TRBD2. V dropped 9 bases and J dropped 9; count of bases not matched to a gene: 8. Looked up from germline, CDR1 is MNHEY and CDR2 is SVGEGT. This CDR3 is 14 amino acids long. The CDR3 region has the DNA TGTGCCAGTGCTCGGACTAGCGGGGGACGTGAGCAGTTCTTC. Translated: CASARTSGGREQFF.

The V and J genes are TRBV12-3 or TRBV12-4 and TRBJ2-1, with D tentatively TRBD1 (6 bases). The CDR3 extends over 16 amino acids. V lost 1 base and J lost 1, with 11 bases in between. Here the CDR3 reads CASSLELGGSYNEQFF. The CDR3 DNA reads TGTGCCAGCAGTTTAGAACTAGGGGGATCCTACAATGAGCAGTTCTTC.

This clonotype was seen more than once but under ten times. This chain connects TRBV3-1 to TRBJ1-3; no reliable D call. The CDR3 runs 15 residues. Trimming removed 1 base from V and 0 bases from J, with 7 bases in between. Germline V gives CDR1 LGHDT, CDR2 YNNKEL (reference sequence). The CDR3 sequence is CASSQGLTSGNTIYF. CDR3 nucleotide sequence: TGTGCCAGCAGCCAAGGACTGACCTCTGGAAACACCATATATTTT.

This clonotype was observed many times. The chain uses TRBV6-1 and TRBJ2-7; perhaps D is TRBD1 or TRBD2 (6 bases each). The CDR3 consists of 12 residues. V was trimmed by 8 bases and J by 4 bases, leaving 12 bases between them. Germline-derived CDR1 and CDR2 are MNHNS and SASEGT. CDR3 amino acids: CASWGDKYEQYF. The CDR3 DNA reads as TGTGCCAGCTGGGGGGACAAGTACGAGCAGTACTTC.

Only a few counts were recorded for this clonotype. J is TRBJ2-7 and V is TRBV7-8; TRBD2 matches at 12 bases. The CDR3 loop spans 17 amino acids. The junction had 6 bases not matched to a gene; V was cut back by 1 base and J by 2 bases. From germline, CDR1 is SGHVS and CDR2 FQNEAQ. Here the CDR3 reads CASSLGVTSGRTYEQYF. CDR3 nucleotide sequence: TGTGCCAGCAGCTTAGGGGTGACTAGCGGGAGAACCTACGAGCAGTACTTC.

Points on this clonotype: A far larger clone is one nucleotide away, so this likely arose from a read error. V and J are TRBV28 and TRBJ2-1; 9 bases line up with TRBD2. The J call may be mistaken, given a closer DNA end match to TRBJ2-7. CDR1 and CDR2 from the germline V gene are MDHEN and SYDVKM. This CDR3 has 17 residues. CDR3 sequence (DNA): TGTGCCAGCAGTTTGACGTATAGCGGGAGCTCCTACAATGAGCAGTACTTC. Protein: CASSLTYSGSSYNEQYF.

The chain has TRBV3-1 and TRBJ2-1; D is possibly TRBD2 (6 bases). Germline V gene data show CDR1 as LGHDT and CDR2 as YNNKEL (reference sequence). V lost 4 bases to trimming and J lost 4 bases, with 14 bases between them. This CDR3 has 15 amino acids. CDR3 sequence: CASSPMGGTYNEQFF. The DNA for the CDR3 is TGTGCCAGCAGCCCCATGGGCGGGACTTACAATGAGCAGTTCTTC.

Details on this clonotype: One base separates it from a far larger clone, so it is likely a read error. The J gene is TRBJ2-4, the V gene TRBV29-1, with TRBD1 identical over 8 bases. The DNA end is more similar to TRBJ2-1, so the J call may be wrong. CDR1 and CDR2 (germline): SQVTM, ANQGSEA. The CDR3 is 13 amino acids. DNA for the CDR3: TGCAGCGCCGGCGGGACAGGTACCGACGAGCAGTTCTTC. It is translated as CSAGGTGTDEQFF.

V usage is TRBV10-2 and J usage is TRBJ1-5; the match to TRBD1 covers 8 bases. J lost 1 base, V lost 3 bases, and 2 bases had no gene match. CDR3 length equals 15 residues. Germline CDR1 is WSHSY and CDR2 is SAAADI. CDR3 nucleotide sequence: TGCGCCAGCAGTGAAACAGGGGGAAGCAATCAGCCCCAGCATTTT. Translation gives CASSETGGSNQPQHF.

This clonotype was detected only a few times. The chain has TRBV5-1 and TRBJ1-2; D unresolved. CDR3 length: 13 amino acids. Germline CDR1 is SGHRS and CDR2 is YFSETQ. The germline V and J ends were trimmed by 1 base and 4 bases, with 8 bases remaining between them. CDR3 loop: CASSLSEPYGYTF. CDR3 coding DNA: TGCGCCAGCAGCTTGTCCGAGCCCTATGGCTACACCTTC. Full variable domain (missing parts from reference TRBV5-1 and TRBJ1-2): KAGVTQTPRYLIKTRGQQVTLSCSPISGHRSVSWYQQTPGQGLQFLFEYFSETQRNKGNFPGRFSGRQFSNSRSEMNVSTLELGDSALYLCASSLSEPYGYTFGSGTRLTVV.

About this clonotype itself: This may stem from a read error, because a much larger clone lies one nucleotide away. The CDR3 does not end in the conserved phenylalanine or tryptophan, so this is likely a read error. The J gene is TRBJ2-3, the V gene TRBV18, with TRBD1 as a possible D gene (6 bases). Trimming cost V 7 bases and J 1 base, with 9 bases left between them. The CDR3 is made up of 13 amino acids. The germline V gene has CDR1 KGHSH and CDR2 LQKENI. As DNA, the CDR3 is TGTGCCAGCTGGGACACCCGCACAGATACGCAGTATCTT. Translation: CASWDTRTDTQYL.

This clonotype was counted ten times or more. Written as DNA, the CDR3 is TGTGCCAGCAGCTCTAGCGGGAGAGGGGGTGAGACCCAGTACTTC. Translating gives CASSSSGRGGETQYF. The V call is TRBV7-3, the J call TRBJ2-5; 10 bases map to TRBD2. The CDR3 length is 15 residues. The V gene end was trimmed by 4 bases and the J gene end by 5 bases; junction bases not matched to a gene: 7. The germline gives CDR1 SGHTA, CDR2 FQGTGA. The full variable domain, its missing parts supplied by reference TRBV7-3 and TRBJ2-5, is GAGVSQTPSNKVTEKGKYVELRCDPISGHTALYWYRQSLGQGPEFLIYFQGTGAADDSGLPNDRFFAVRPEGSVSTLKIQRTERGDSAVYLCASSSSGRGGETQYFGPGTRLLVL.

This clonotype has a handful of counts. The chain employs TRBV6-1 and TRBJ2-1, with D maybe TRBD2 (5 bases). There are 15 residues in the CDR3. Germline assignment: CDR1 MNHNS and CDR2 SASEGT. Trimming shortened V by 8 bases and J by 5 bases, and 19 bases separated the two germline ends. The DNA of the CDR3 is TGTGCCAGCTCCCACGGTAGAGGGTATCACAATGAGCAGTTCTTC. Protein sequence: CASSHGRGYHNEQFF.